The rows below give T cell receptor beta chains drawn from one sample of a study of cytomegalovirus exposure and HLA in healthy donors. Generated by immunoSEQ multiplex PCR, the TCRdb table keeps only in-frame clones and is missing some. This sample has some 87,000 clones; roughly 58% occur once, and the top ten carry 5.5%. Material for sequencing was PBMCs. Source of these receptors: a woman aged 30 to 39 in good health and CMV-seropositive. The CDR3 runs from the conserved cysteine through the conserved F or W. The D gene is left open where the match is weak. Clone size is shown for a subset of rows, as once, few, many or a class of expanded clone.

V gene: TRBV7-2
D gene: NA
J gene: TRBJ1-5
clone size: few
CDR3 protein: CASSLTPGNQPQHF
CDR3 DNA: TGTGCCAGCAGTCTAACCCCTGGCAATCAGCCCCAGCATTTT

V gene: TRBV28
D gene: TRBD1
J gene: TRBJ1-6
clone size: few
CDR3 protein: CASSQWGGTGNSPLHF
CDR3 DNA: TGTGCCAGCAGCCAATGGGGGGGGACAGGGAATTCACCCCTCCACTTT

V gene: TRBV5-6
D gene: NA
J gene: TRBJ2-5
clone size: NA
CDR3 protein: CASSLVAKEETQYF
CDR3 DNA: TGTGCCAGCAGCTTGGTGGCAAAAGAAGAGACCCAGTACTTC

V gene: TRBV10-2
D gene: TRBD2
J gene: TRBJ2-7
clone size: NA
CDR3 protein: CASRRASGGGEQYF
CDR3 DNA: TGCGCCAGCAGACGCGCTAGCGGGGGTGGCGAGCAGTACTTC

V gene: TRBV11-2
D gene: TRBD2
J gene: TRBJ2-1
clone size: NA
CDR3 protein: CASSSPRLAGATYNEQFF
CDR3 DNA: TGTGCCAGCAGCTCACCCCGACTAGCGGGGGCGACCTACAATGAGCAGTTCTTC

V gene: TRBV5-1
D gene: NA
J gene: TRBJ1-1
clone size: NA
CDR3 protein: CASTLPGGVRTEAFF
CDR3 DNA: TGCGCCAGCACCCTGCCGGGGGGGGTTAGGACTGAAGCTTTCTTT

V gene: TRBV5-4
D gene: NA
J gene: TRBJ1-2
clone size: NA
CDR3 protein: CASSLAAGYGYTF
CDR3 DNA: TGTGCCAGCAGCTTGGCCGCGGGGTATGGCTACACCTTC

V gene: TRBV5-6
D gene: NA
J gene: TRBJ1-6
clone size: few
CDR3 protein: CASSYMTGNSPLHF
CDR3 DNA: TGTGCCAGCAGCTACATGACAGGCAATTCACCCCTCCACTTT

V gene: TRBV29-1
D gene: NA
J gene: TRBJ1-2
clone size: NA
CDR3 protein: CSVVSADYGYTF
CDR3 DNA: TGCAGCGTTGTCAGTGCCGACTATGGCTACACCTTC

V gene: TRBV6-5
D gene: TRBD1
J gene: TRBJ1-2
clone size: NA
CDR3 protein: CASSYLDRDSGYTF
CDR3 DNA: TGTGCCAGCAGTTACCTGGACAGGGACTCTGGCTACACCTTC

V gene: TRBV15
D gene: NA
J gene: TRBJ1-2
clone size: NA
CDR3 protein: CATSRDRTELWGYTF
CDR3 DNA: TGTGCCACCAGCAGAGATCGTACCGAACTCTGGGGCTACACCTTC

V gene: TRBV6-4
D gene: NA
J gene: TRBJ1-2
clone size: NA
CDR3 protein: CASSDRYGYTF
CDR3 DNA: TGTGCCAGCAGTGATCGCTATGGCTACACCTTC

V gene: TRBV9
D gene: TRBD1
J gene: TRBJ1-1
clone size: NA
CDR3 protein: CASSVGVGQENTEAFF
CDR3 DNA: TGTGCCAGCAGCGTAGGAGTAGGACAGGAGAACACTGAAGCTTTCTTT

V gene: TRBV27
D gene: TRBD2
J gene: TRBJ2-2
clone size: NA
CDR3 protein: CASRPWGGANTGELFF
CDR3 DNA: TGTGCCAGCAGACCCTGGGGGGGGGCGAACACCGGGGAGCTGTTTTTT

V gene: TRBV4-3
D gene: NA
J gene: TRBJ2-7
clone size: few
CDR3 protein: CASSQDPTGAYEQYF
CDR3 DNA: TGCGCCAGCAGCCAAGATCCAACAGGCGCCTACGAGCAGTACTTC

V gene: TRBV13
D gene: TRBD1
J gene: TRBJ1-2
clone size: NA
CDR3 protein: CASSLGQGAGYGYTF
CDR3 DNA: TGTGCCAGCAGCTTAGGACAGGGGGCTGGGTATGGCTACACCTTC

V gene: TRBV18
D gene: TRBD2
J gene: TRBJ2-5
clone size: NA
CDR3 protein: CASSPRTSGGSYQETQYF
CDR3 DNA: TGTGCCAGCTCACCAAGGACTAGCGGGGGTTCGTACCAAGAGACCCAGTACTTC

V gene: TRBV19
D gene: NA
J gene: TRBJ1-2
clone size: once
CDR3 protein: CASSARTVGGYTF
CDR3 DNA: TGTGCCAGTAGTGCCCGGACAGTCGGTGGCTACACCTTC

V gene: TRBV2
D gene: NA
J gene: TRBJ1-2
clone size: NA
CDR3 protein: CASSDQGNYGYTF
CDR3 DNA: TGTGCCAGCAGTGATCAGGGTAACTATGGCTACACCTTC

V gene: TRBV6-1
D gene: NA
J gene: TRBJ1-4
clone size: NA
CDR3 protein: CASSEQRSTNEKLFF
CDR3 DNA: TGTGCCAGCAGCGAACAACGGTCAACTAATGAAAAACTGTTTTTT

V gene: TRBV9
D gene: TRBD1
J gene: TRBJ1-5
clone size: NA
CDR3 protein: CASSVGGTDNQPQHF
CDR3 DNA: TGTGCCAGCAGCGTAGGCGGGACAGACAATCAGCCCCAGCATTTT

V gene: TRBV7-9
D gene: TRBD2
J gene: TRBJ2-7
clone size: NA
CDR3 protein: CASSLVPSGGYEQYF
CDR3 DNA: TGTGCCAGCAGCTTAGTTCCTAGCGGGGGTTACGAGCAGTACTTC

V gene: TRBV7-9
D gene: NA
J gene: TRBJ1-2
clone size: NA
CDR3 protein: CASSLMGLYGYTF
CDR3 DNA: TGTGCCAGCAGCTTAATGGGACTATACGGCTACACCTTC

V gene: TRBV28
D gene: TRBD1
J gene: TRBJ1-1
clone size: few
CDR3 protein: CASSPRTGLAFF
CDR3 DNA: TGTGCCAGCAGTCCCAGGACAGGGTTGGCTTTCTTT

V gene: TRBV27
D gene: TRBD1
J gene: TRBJ1-1
clone size: NA
CDR3 protein: CASSLHRGNTEAFF
CDR3 DNA: TGTGCCAGCAGTTTGCACAGGGGGAACACTGAAGCTTTCTTT

V gene: TRBV6-6
D gene: NA
J gene: TRBJ2-3
clone size: NA
CDR3 protein: CASSPQDTQYF
CDR3 DNA: TGTGCCAGCAGTCCCCAAGATACGCAGTATTTT

V gene: TRBV5-6
D gene: NA
J gene: TRBJ2-7
clone size: few
CDR3 protein: CASSLVHGRGEQYF
CDR3 DNA: TGTGCCAGCAGCTTGGTACATGGTCGCGGCGAGCAGTACTTC

V gene: TRBV6-5
D gene: NA
J gene: TRBJ1-1
clone size: NA
CDR3 protein: CATRGEWVTEAFF
CDR3 DNA: TGTGCCACACGGGGGGAATGGGTCACTGAAGCTTTCTTT

V gene: TRBV2
D gene: TRBD1
J gene: TRBJ1-5
clone size: NA
CDR3 protein: CASSQDRGNQPQHF
CDR3 DNA: TGTGCCAGCAGTCAGGACAGGGGGAATCAGCCCCAGCATTTT

V gene: TRBV5-1
D gene: NA
J gene: TRBJ1-2
clone size: NA
CDR3 protein: CASSFWTPAALYGYTF
CDR3 DNA: TGCGCCAGCAGCTTCTGGACACCCGCAGCCCTCTATGGCTACACCTTC

V gene: TRBV18
D gene: NA
J gene: TRBJ1-5
clone size: NA
CDR3 protein: CASSPTGQPQHF
CDR3 DNA: TGTGCCAGCTCACCCACCGGTCAGCCCCAGCATTTT

V gene: TRBV5-5
D gene: NA
J gene: TRBJ1-2
clone size: NA
CDR3 protein: CASSLGLFGYTF
CDR3 DNA: TGTGCCAGCAGCTTGGGACTTTTTGGCTACACCTTC

V gene: TRBV9
D gene: TRBD1
J gene: TRBJ1-2
clone size: NA
CDR3 protein: CASSAQPGQGHYGYTF
CDR3 DNA: TGTGCCAGCAGCGCTCAACCGGGACAGGGGCACTATGGCTACACCTTC

V gene: TRBV19
D gene: NA
J gene: TRBJ2-7
clone size: NA
CDR3 protein: CATTDGPYEQYF
CDR3 DNA: TGTGCCACCACAGACGGTCCCTACGAGCAGTACTTC

V gene: TRBV5-1
D gene: NA
J gene: TRBJ2-5
clone size: NA
CDR3 protein: CASSFAAADQYF
CDR3 DNA: TGCGCCAGCAGCTTCGCGGCAGCAGACCAGTACTTC

V gene: TRBV7-8
D gene: TRBD1
J gene: TRBJ1-5
clone size: NA
CDR3 protein: CASSLAQAGGRNQPQHF
CDR3 DNA: TGTGCCAGCAGCTTAGCGCAGGCAGGGGGTAGGAATCAGCCCCAGCATTTT

V gene: TRBV30
D gene: TRBD2
J gene: TRBJ2-2
clone size: NA
CDR3 protein: CAWSWTSGTGELFF
CDR3 DNA: TGTGCCTGGAGTTGGACTAGCGGCACCGGGGAGCTGTTTTTT

V gene: TRBV5-1
D gene: NA
J gene: TRBJ1-5
clone size: NA
CDR3 protein: CASSLDFRGSWPQHF
CDR3 DNA: TGCGCCAGCAGCTTGGATTTTAGGGGATCTTGGCCCCAGCATTTT

V gene: TRBV5-1
D gene: TRBD1
J gene: TRBJ1-6
clone size: NA
CDR3 protein: CASSWGDRARESPLHF
CDR3 DNA: TGCGCCAGCAGCTGGGGGGACAGGGCGAGGGAATCACCCCTCCACTTT

V gene: TRBV7-9
D gene: TRBD1
J gene: TRBJ1-2
clone size: NA
CDR3 protein: CASSLTGTGNYGYTF
CDR3 DNA: TGTGCCAGCAGCTTAACCGGGACAGGGAACTATGGCTACACCTTC

V gene: TRBV19
D gene: TRBD1
J gene: TRBJ2-3
clone size: NA
CDR3 protein: CASKTGWDTDTQYF
CDR3 DNA: TGTGCCAGTAAGACAGGGTGGGACACAGATACGCAGTATTTT

V gene: TRBV27
D gene: TRBD1
J gene: TRBJ2-7
clone size: NA
CDR3 protein: CASSGPGQGAAHEQYF
CDR3 DNA: TGTGCCAGCAGTGGTCCGGGACAGGGGGCTGCCCACGAGCAGTACTTC

V gene: TRBV7-9
D gene: TRBD1
J gene: TRBJ2-3
clone size: NA
CDR3 protein: CSSSPTGGAQYF
CDR3 DNA: TGTTCCAGCAGCCCGACAGGGGGCGCGCAGTATTTT

V gene: TRBV19
D gene: TRBD1
J gene: TRBJ1-1
clone size: NA
CDR3 protein: CASGLMGQGNTEAFF
CDR3 DNA: TGTGCCAGTGGTTTGATGGGACAGGGGAACACTGAAGCTTTCTTT

V gene: TRBV9
D gene: NA
J gene: TRBJ1-3
clone size: few
CDR3 protein: CASSATPSSGNTIYF
CDR3 DNA: TGTGCCAGCAGCGCGACACCTTCCTCTGGAAACACCATATATTTT

V gene: TRBV6-5
D gene: TRBD1
J gene: TRBJ2-3
clone size: NA
CDR3 protein: CASRWTGREDTQYF
CDR3 DNA: TGTGCCAGCAGATGGACAGGGCGCGAAGATACGCAGTATTTT

V gene: TRBV18
D gene: NA
J gene: TRBJ2-5
clone size: NA
CDR3 protein: CASSPPRANTGETQYF
CDR3 DNA: TGTGCCAGCTCACCACCGAGGGCCAACACTGGGGAGACCCAGTACTTC

V gene: TRBV7-9
D gene: NA
J gene: TRBJ2-1
clone size: NA
CDR3 protein: CASSVRSTLYNEQFF
CDR3 DNA: TGTGCCAGCAGCGTTAGGAGTACACTGTACAATGAGCAGTTCTTC

V gene: TRBV7-8
D gene: TRBD1
J gene: TRBJ1-5
clone size: NA
CDR3 protein: CASSPLSGQGHSNQPQHF
CDR3 DNA: TGTGCCAGCAGCCCCCTCTCGGGACAGGGACATAGCAATCAGCCCCAGCATTTT

V gene: TRBV28
D gene: TRBD1
J gene: TRBJ1-6
clone size: NA
CDR3 protein: CASSLARGSGSPLHF
CDR3 DNA: TGTGCCAGCAGTTTGGCCAGGGGGTCAGGTTCACCCCTCCACTTT

V gene: TRBV6-1
D gene: NA
J gene: TRBJ1-6
clone size: NA
CDR3 protein: CASSVKSSYNSPLHF
CDR3 DNA: TGTGCCAGCAGTGTTAAGAGCTCCTATAATTCACCCCTCCACTTT

V gene: TRBV6-5
D gene: TRBD1
J gene: TRBJ2-7
clone size: few
CDR3 protein: CASSYSTGYEQYF
CDR3 DNA: TGTGCCAGCAGTTACTCGACAGGGTACGAGCAGTACTTC